This TCR beta chain was captured in a study of human versus mouse CDR3 diversity and MHC coevolution. Germline-derived CDR1 and CDR2 are SGHRS and YFSETQ. After removal of 2 bases from V and 3 bases from J, the junction contained 6 bases not matched to a gene. This CDR3 region has 15 residues. Sequenced by immunoSEQ multiplex PCR; TCRdb stores in-frame clones only, minus some. The sample has some 80,000 clones; around 93% are singletons. The sample was naive CD4+ T cells from blood. Subset: CD45RO-negative CD62L-positive naive CD4 T cells. This sequence originates from a person aged 25 to 69 in good health. V usage is TRBV5-1 and J usage is TRBJ2-3; TRBD2 agrees at 7 bases. The CDR3 sequence is CASSFGGRETDTQYF. The CDR3 DNA sequence: TGCGCCAGCAGCTTCGGTGGGAGGGAGACAGATACGCAGTATTTT.